These T cell receptor beta chains were read from a single sample in a study of blood T cells in healthy people across ages. TCRdb reprocessed the 5' RACE reads via MiXCR and lists one record per CDR3 protein. The repertoire holds around 800,000 distinct CDR3 sequences, with around a quarter as singletons. This sample also appeared in a second study, on T cells of mothers and their children.

The sequenced material came from blood. All receptors come from a boy aged 5 to 17 in good health. Each CDR3 is given with its conserved first and last residue. D genes are given only for firm matches. Size is stated for part of the rows, as once, few or many counts, or as a class when the clone is expanded.

CDR3 DNA | CDR3 protein | D gene | J gene | V gene | CDR3 length | clone size
TGCGCCAGCAGCCACCAGGGGGTTAGGTCCTACAATGAGCAGTTCTTC | CASSHQGVRSYNEQFF | TRBD1 | TRBJ2-1 | TRBV4-1 | 16 | NA
TGTGCCAGTAGTAAGACGGACATCACGACTGAAGCTTTCTTT | CASSKTDITTEAFF | NA | TRBJ1-1 | TRBV19 | 14 | NA
TGCGCCAGCAGCTTGGAAGCAGGGGCCCTCACTGAAGCTTTCTTT | CASSLEAGALTEAFF | NA | TRBJ1-1 | TRBV5-1 | 15 | NA
TGTGCCAGCAGCTGCAACGTCCTGACTTTC | CASSCNVLTF | NA | TRBJ2-6 | TRBV5-4 | 10 | few
TGCAGTGCCAGTCCTCTGATGGGTGAAAAACTGTTTTTT | CSASPLMGEKLFF | NA | TRBJ1-4 | TRBV20-1 | 13 | many
TGTGCCAGCAGCCAAAGCACAGGGTTCGGTAATGAGCAGTTCTTC | CASSQSTGFGNEQFF | NA | TRBJ2-1 | TRBV7-2 | 15 | many
TGCGCCAGCAGCCCGACCGGGACTACGGGTCCACGAGAGCAGTACTTC | CASSPTGTTGPREQYF | TRBD2 | TRBJ2-7 | TRBV5-1 | 16 | NA
TGTGCCAGCTCACCAGGAGGGGTCGTCCAAGAGACCCAGTACTTC | CASSPGGVVQETQYF | NA | TRBJ2-5 | TRBV18 | 15 | few
TGCGTCAGCTCCCCCTATGGACAGGGAGCAAATAATTCACCCCTCCACTTT | CVSSPYGQGANNSPLHF | TRBD1 | TRBJ1-6 | TRBV5-1 | 17 | few
TGCGCCAGCAGCTTGGTTGGGCCCACTGATGAAAAACTGTTTTTT | CASSLVGPTDEKLFF | NA | TRBJ1-4 | TRBV5-1 | 15 | NA
TGTGCCAGCAGCTTAGGGGGACTAGCGAACTCCTACAATGAGCAGTTCTTC | CASSLGGLANSYNEQFF | TRBD2 | TRBJ2-1 | TRBV7-6 | 17 | few
TGTGCCAGCAGCGGTTTTCATGAAAAACTGTTTTTT | CASSGFHEKLFF | NA | TRBJ1-4 | TRBV6-1 | 12 | NA
TGTGCCAGCAGCTTAGAACTTGGGATAGCCAAAAACATTCAGTACTTC | CASSLELGIAKNIQYF | NA | TRBJ2-4 | TRBV7-2 | 16 | NA
TGTGCCAGCAGCTCCTCCGGACAGGGGGAGTGGATCTTC | CASSSSGQGEWIF | TRBD1 | TRBJ2-5 | TRBV12-3/TRBV12-4 | 13 | few
TGTGCCAGTGGCCGGAGGTGGGGCAGCCGCGTGTGGGACTTATTT | CASGRRWGSRVWDLF | NA | TRBJ1-3 | TRBV13 | 15 | NA
TGCGCCAGCAGCACCAGCGGGGGGGAAGAGACCCAGTACTTC | CASSTSGGEETQYF | TRBD2 | TRBJ2-5 | TRBV5-1 | 14 | many
TGTGCCAGCAGTTTTGCACTCCAAGAGACCCAGTACTTC | CASSFALQETQYF | NA | TRBJ2-5 | TRBV12-3/TRBV12-4 | 13 | few
TGTGCCAGCAGCTTGAGTCGGGGTCCCGAGCAGTACTTC | CASSLSRGPEQYF | NA | TRBJ2-7 | TRBV13 | 13 | NA
TGTGCTAGTGGTTCACAGGGTAGCTCCTACGAGCAGTACTTC | CASGSQGSSYEQYF | NA | TRBJ2-7 | TRBV12-5 | 14 | NA
TGCGCCAGCAGCTTGGGGTCTAGTTCACCCCTCCACTTT | CASSLGSSSPLHF | NA | TRBJ1-6 | TRBV5-1 | 13 | NA
TGTGCCATCAGTTCCGGGACTAGCGGGGGCACAGATACGCAGTATTTT | CAISSGTSGGTDTQYF | TRBD2 | TRBJ2-3 | TRBV10-3 | 16 | NA
TGTGCCAGCAGTTTAGATGGCAGGGGGCCTGGAAACACCATATATTTT | CASSLDGRGPGNTIYF | TRBD1 | TRBJ1-3 | TRBV12-3/TRBV12-4 | 16 | few
TGTGCCAGCAGCGGAGGACAGGGGGCTGTGGGAGAGACCCAGTACTTC | CASSGGQGAVGETQYF | TRBD1 | TRBJ2-5 | TRBV9 | 16 | NA
TGCGCCAGCAGCTTGGGGCAGGGACGTTCTGATGAGCAGTTCTTC | CASSLGQGRSDEQFF | NA | TRBJ2-1 | TRBV5-1 | 15 | NA
TGTGCCAGCAGTTACTCGATGGGATACGAGCAGTACTTC | CASSYSMGYEQYF | NA | TRBJ2-7 | TRBV6-6 | 13 | NA
TGTGCCAGCAGTTTAAGGGGTAAGGGAAGCAATCAGCCCCAGCATTTT | CASSLRGKGSNQPQHF | NA | TRBJ1-5 | TRBV28 | 16 | NA
TGTGCCAGCAGTGAACTAGCGGGGGACCAAAACATTCAGTACTTC | CASSELAGDQNIQYF | TRBD2 | TRBJ2-4 | TRBV2 | 15 | few
TGTGCCAGCAGTTTAAACAGGGCCTATGGCTACACCTTC | CASSLNRAYGYTF | NA | TRBJ1-2 | TRBV12-3/TRBV12-4 | 13 | NA
TGTGCCAGCAGCACAGGGGGACTCCACTCGAATACGCAGTATTTT | CASSTGGLHSNTQYF | TRBD1 | TRBJ2-3 | TRBV6-6 | 15 | NA
TGTGCCAGCAGCCGGGGCGGAAGGAACACTGAAGCTTTCTTT | CASSRGGRNTEAFF | NA | TRBJ1-1 | TRBV7-3 | 14 | few
TGTGCCAGCAGCGTACCCCTTTCTGGGGCCAACGTCCTGACTTTC | CASSVPLSGANVLTF | NA | TRBJ2-6 | TRBV9 | 15 | NA
TGCGCCAGCAGCCCAGGGACAAGCGATACGCAGTATTTT | CASSPGTSDTQYF | NA | TRBJ2-3 | TRBV5-1 | 13 | few
TGTGCCAGCAGTTTATACGGGACAGGGCGTGGCACCATATATTTT | CASSLYGTGRGTIYF | TRBD1 | TRBJ1-3 | TRBV12-3/TRBV12-4 | 15 | NA
TGTGCCAGCAGCGACCTAGCGACTAGCACAGATACGCAGTATTTT | CASSDLATSTDTQYF | NA | TRBJ2-3 | TRBV7-9 | 15 | NA
TGTGCCAGCAGCGAAGGAGGATCGTTAGGAGAGACCCAGTACTTC | CASSEGGSLGETQYF | NA | TRBJ2-5 | TRBV3-1 | 15 | few
TGCAGTGCTCATATGACTAGCGGTACCTACGAGCAGTACTTC | CSAHMTSGTYEQYF | TRBD2 | TRBJ2-7 | TRBV20-1 | 14 | few
TGTGCCAGCAGCCCTGGGACAGGGGAAACCTACGAGCAGTACTTC | CASSPGTGETYEQYF | TRBD1 | TRBJ2-7 | TRBV9 | 15 | few
TGTGCCAGCACTTCAACCGGGACAGGGCCCTCTAGGGGTGAGCAGTACTTC | CASTSTGTGPSRGEQYF | TRBD1 | TRBJ2-7 | TRBV12-3/TRBV12-4 | 17 | NA
TGTGCCAGCAGCTTACGGACAGGGCCCGCCAAAAACATTCAGTACTTC | CASSLRTGPAKNIQYF | TRBD1 | TRBJ2-4 | TRBV7-9 | 16 | NA
TGTGCCAGCAGGACCCACCGGGGCTCCTACGAGCAGTACTTC | CASRTHRGSYEQYF | NA | TRBJ2-7 | TRBV11-2 | 14 | few
TGCAGCGCGCGAGGAGAAACTGAAGCTTTCTTT | CSARGETEAFF | NA | TRBJ1-1 | TRBV29-1 | 11 | few
TGTGCCAGCAGGCCGGGATTACCCTCCTACGAGCAGTACTTC | CASRPGLPSYEQYF | NA | TRBJ2-7 | TRBV28 | 14 | few
TGTGCCAGCAGTTTTCCTCAGACGAACACCGGGGAGCTGTTTTTT | CASSFPQTNTGELFF | NA | TRBJ2-2 | TRBV12-3/TRBV12-4 | 15 | NA
TGTGCCATCAGTGACGGCCAAGAGACCCAGTACTTC | CAISDGQETQYF | NA | TRBJ2-5 | TRBV10-3 | 12 | few
TGTGCCAGCAGTTTGCCCCCGGGGGATGAGCAGTTCTTC | CASSLPPGDEQFF | NA | TRBJ2-1 | TRBV12-3/TRBV12-4 | 13 | few
TGTGCCAGCAGTTTCATTGGAGAGACCCAGTACTTC | CASSFIGETQYF | NA | TRBJ2-5 | TRBV12-3/TRBV12-4 | 12 | many
TGTGCCAGCAGCCCGGGACACTTAACAAATGAAAAACTGTTTTTT | CASSPGHLTNEKLFF | NA | TRBJ1-4 | TRBV7-9 | 15 | few
TGTGCCAGCAGCCCCCCGTGGGACAGGACAGGAGGCTACACCTTC | CASSPPWDRTGGYTF | TRBD1 | TRBJ1-2 | TRBV7-2 | 15 | NA